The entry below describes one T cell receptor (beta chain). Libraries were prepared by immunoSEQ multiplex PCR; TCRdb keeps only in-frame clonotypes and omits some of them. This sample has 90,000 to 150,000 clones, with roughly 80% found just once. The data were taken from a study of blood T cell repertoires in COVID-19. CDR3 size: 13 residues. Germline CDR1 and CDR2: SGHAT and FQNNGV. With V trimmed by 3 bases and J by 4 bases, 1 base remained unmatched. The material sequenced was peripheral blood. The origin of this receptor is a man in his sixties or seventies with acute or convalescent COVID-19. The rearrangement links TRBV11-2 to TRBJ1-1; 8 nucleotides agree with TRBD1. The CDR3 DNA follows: TGTGCCAGCAGCTTGGACAGGGTCACTGAAGCTTTCTTT. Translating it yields CASSLDRVTEAFF.